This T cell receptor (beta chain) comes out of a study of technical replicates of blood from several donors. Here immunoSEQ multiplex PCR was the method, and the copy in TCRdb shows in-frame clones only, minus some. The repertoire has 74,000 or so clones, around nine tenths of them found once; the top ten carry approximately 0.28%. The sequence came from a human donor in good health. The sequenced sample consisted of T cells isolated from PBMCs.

The CDR3 coding sequence is TGTGCCAGCAGTAGACTAGCTTCCTACAATGAGCAGTTCTTC. This gives the protein CASSRLASYNEQFF. V is TRBV28 and J is TRBJ2-1; 7 positions match TRBD2. The V gene end was trimmed by 5 bases and the J gene end by 1 base; junction bases not matched to a gene: 2. Germline assignment: CDR1 MDHEN and CDR2 SYDVKM. CDR3 length equals 14 residues.